The clone carrying this T cell receptor beta chain was counted only a few times. The antigen is not known. Looked up from germline, CDR1 is MNHNY and CDR2 is SVGAGI (reference sequence). This CDR3 comprises 14 residues. J was trimmed by 7 bases and V by 5 bases; bases with no gene match: 5. This sample was taken from a study of early T cells in non-severe SARS-CoV-2 infection. The wider study: Sequencing input comprised bulk RNA from unsorted whole blood; chain pairing was not available.

General study findings and limits: The VDJdb matching leaned toward anti-spike CD8 responses and overlooked private and CD4 specificities.

Individually, cDNA molecules had unique molecular identifiers attached to them. From the 5' RACE reads, TCRdb called clonotypes with MiXCR, one entry per CDR3 protein. The sample comprises tens of thousands of distinct CDR3 sequences, approximately 10% of which are singletons, and roughly a tenth rests with the top ten. Sequencing used whole blood. J is TRBJ1-6 and V is TRBV6-6; TRBD1 matches at 7 bases. This clonotype originated in an adult who was a healthcare worker with PCR-confirmed SARS-CoV-2 infection or an uninfected control (not recorded which). Here the CDR3 DNA reads TGTGCCAGCAGTCCAGCGACAGGGAATTCACCCCTCCACTTT. It yields the protein CASSPATGNSPLHF.